This T cell receptor (beta chain) was observed in a study of blood T cell repertoires in COVID-19. The CDR3 runs 16 residues. Germline V CDR1 and CDR2: SGHAT, FQNNGV. After removal of 5 bases from V and 5 bases from J, the junction contained 12 bases not matched to a gene. Some clones are missing from TCRdb's copy, which holds only in-frame ones; the method was immunoSEQ multiplex PCR. The data hold 200,000 or so clones, with 80% to 90% observed a single time. This clonotype was sampled from a man older than 75 with acute or convalescent COVID-19. This rearrangement joins TRBV11-2 to TRBJ2-5, with 9 bases matching TRBD2. Sequenced input: peripheral blood. The CDR3 coding sequence is TGTGCCAGCAGCCCGGAGCGCGGGAGGGCCGGGGAGACCCAGTACTTC. Protein sequence: CASSPERGRAGETQYF. Full variable domain (missing parts from reference TRBV11-2 and TRBJ2-5): EAGVAQSPRYKIIEKRQSVAFWCNPISGHATLYWYQQILGQGPKLLIQFQNNGVVDDSQLPKDRFSAERLKGVDSTLKIQPAKLEDSAVYLCASSPERGRAGETQYFGPGTRLLVL.